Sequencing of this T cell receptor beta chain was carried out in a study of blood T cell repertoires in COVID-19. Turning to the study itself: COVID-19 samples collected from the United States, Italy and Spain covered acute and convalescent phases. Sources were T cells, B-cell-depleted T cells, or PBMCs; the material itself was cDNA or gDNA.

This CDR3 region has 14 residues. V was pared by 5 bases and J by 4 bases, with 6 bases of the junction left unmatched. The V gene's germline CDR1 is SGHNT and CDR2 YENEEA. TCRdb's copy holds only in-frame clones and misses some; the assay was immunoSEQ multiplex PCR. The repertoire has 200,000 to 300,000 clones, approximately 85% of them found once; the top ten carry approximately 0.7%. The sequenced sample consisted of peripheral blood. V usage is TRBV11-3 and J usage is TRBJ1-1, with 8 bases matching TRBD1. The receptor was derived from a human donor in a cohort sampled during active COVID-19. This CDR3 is CASSPGGLVTEAFF. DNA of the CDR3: TGTGCCAGCAGCCCAGGGGGCCTTGTCACTGAAGCTTTCTTT.